This entry lists 20 T cell receptor beta chains sequenced from one sample in a study of vaccination effects on CD4 cells after COVID-19. For these receptors, no antigen is known. Sequencing was performed with immunoSEQ multiplex PCR; in TCRdb, only in-frame clones are kept and a portion is missing. The data show roughly 30,000 clones, 75% seen once. The culture ran for around 10 days before CD4+ T cells were isolated. This person caught SARS-CoV-2 sometime from March to December 2020, and PCR testing confirmed the infection. All study participants received two doses of BNT162b2 or mRNA-1273 vaccine. The sample consisted of CD4+ T cells from PBMCs cultured without peptide, taken after COVID-19 vaccination. Receptors were obtained from a human donor who had a prior SARS-CoV-2 infection.

The chain uses TRBV5-8 and TRBJ2-7; TRBD2 is a possible D gene (8 bases). CDR1 is SGHTS, CDR2 YDEGEE, per germline. The ends were cut back, 4 bases at V and 7 bases at J, with 18 bases in the middle. This CDR3 region has 14 residues. DNA for the CDR3: TGTGCCAGCAGCCATGGACTAGCAGGGGGAGAGCAGTACTTC. Translating gives CASSHGLAGGEQYF.

This chain links TRBV11-2 with TRBJ1-1; D ambiguous. Germline V lookup: CDR1 SGHAT, CDR2 FQNNGV. The CDR3 sequence is 16 residues long. V shed 5 bases and J shed 3 bases, with 19 bases lying between them. DNA of the CDR3: TGTGCCAGCAGCCCTCTGGCAGGTGGTGTGTACACTGAAGCTTTCTTT. Its protein is CASSPLAGGVYTEAFF.

V and J are TRBV5-8 and TRBJ2-7; 8 bases are shared with TRBD1. V was pared by 4 bases and J by 3 bases, with 6 bases of the junction left unmatched. CDR3 length: 14 amino acids. Germline CDR1 SGHTS, CDR2 YDEGEE. CDR3 sequence reads: CASSLRTGYYEQYF. The CDR3 DNA sequence: TGTGCCAGCAGCCTACGGACAGGGTACTACGAGCAGTACTTC.

The chain combines TRBV5-1 with TRBJ1-5; unclear D gene. The V end was cut by 0 bases, the J end by 3 bases, with 7 bases between. Germline CDR1 is SGHRS and CDR2 is YFSETQ. This CDR3 has 14 amino acids. CDR3 in DNA: TGCGCCAGCAGCTTGGACCCTTTCAATCAGCCCCAGCATTTT. Its translation is CASSLDPFNQPQHF.

The rearrangement links TRBV4-3 to TRBJ1-4, with a weak D call TRBD1 (5 bases). Germline V lookup: CDR1 LGHNA, CDR2 YSLEER. There are 14 residues in the CDR3. The V gene lost 1 base and the J gene lost 7 bases, with 10 bases spanning the gap. CDR3 residues: CASSQVRGPEKLFF. The DNA for the CDR3 is TGCGCCAGCAGCCAAGTGAGGGGCCCTGAAAAACTGTTTTTT.

The rearrangement joins TRBV14 to TRBJ2-5; perhaps TRBD2 as D (6 bases). The CDR3 runs 13 residues. The V gene lost 4 bases and the J gene lost 5 bases, with 11 bases spanning the gap. Germline CDR1 is SGHDN and CDR2 is FVKESK. The CDR3 is CASSRTGSETQYF. CDR3 in DNA: TGTGCCAGCAGCCGGACCGGGAGTGAGACCCAGTACTTC.

The rearrangement joins TRBV30 to TRBJ1-2; 8 bases are a match to TRBD1. J was trimmed by 3 bases and V by 4 bases; bases with no gene match: 7. CDR3 length: 14 amino acids. CDR1 and CDR2 from the germline V gene are GTSNPN and SVGIG (reference sequence). Written as DNA, the CDR3 is TGTGCCTGGACCACGACAGGGGCGGACTATGGCTACACCTTC. Its translation is CAWTTTGADYGYTF.

V and J are TRBV21-1 and TRBJ1-5. TRBV21-1 is a pseudogene locus. The CDR3 is made up of 16 amino acids. The CDR3, as DNA: TGTGCCAGCAGCGCCCAGGAGGCTGCGAGCAATCAGCCCCAGCATTTT. Translated: CASSAQEAASNQPQHF.

The J gene is TRBJ1-1, the V gene TRBV11-3; TRBD1 agrees at 7 bases. Germline V gives CDR1 SGHNT, CDR2 YENEEA. The CDR3 length is 14 residues. Unmatched junction bases numbered 10, after V lost 9 bases and J lost 3 bases. The CDR3 spells CASQGESSYTEAFF. Written as DNA, the CDR3 is TGTGCCAGTCAGGGGGAATCGTCCTACACTGAAGCTTTCTTT.

The rearrangement uses TRBV11-1 and TRBJ2-7; 10 bases align to TRBD1. The CDR3 is 14 amino acids. The germline V gene encodes CDR1 SGHAT and CDR2 FQDESV (reference sequence). Unmatched junction bases numbered 8, after V lost 5 bases and J lost 7 bases. CDR3 sequence reads: CASSRQGAYEEQYF. In DNA, the CDR3 is TGTGCCAGCAGCCGACAGGGGGCCTACGAAGAGCAGTACTTC.

The sample holds a few counts of this clone. V usage is TRBV7-2 and J usage is TRBJ1-5; no firm D call. Germline loops: CDR1 SGHTA, CDR2 FQGNSA. This CDR3 is 13 amino acids long. Trimming removed 0 bases from V and 4 bases from J, with 4 bases in between. The CDR3 nucleotides are TGTGCCAGCAGCTTAGCGATTAATCAGCCCCAGCATTTT. Translating gives CASSLAINQPQHF.

The V call is TRBV2, the J call TRBJ2-5; a weak D match, TRBD1 (6 bases). The CDR3 sequence is 13 residues long. V was clipped by 5 bases and J by 4 bases, with 11 bases between them. Germline V gene lookup returns CDR1 SNHLY and CDR2 FYNNEI. DNA of the CDR3: TGTGCCAGCAGTTCGGACAGTGGAGAGACCCAGTACTTC. Its translation: CASSSDSGETQYF.

CDR3: CASSHLGTHEQYF. The CDR3 DNA sequence: TGTGCCAGCAGCCATTTGGGTACCCACGAGCAGTACTTC. The chain carries TRBV3-1 (or the pseudogene TRBV3-2) and TRBJ2-7, with no clear D. The CDR3 loop spans 13 amino acids. The V end was cut by 3 bases, the J end by 5 bases, with 11 bases between. The V gene's germline CDR1 is LGHDT and CDR2 YNNKEL (reference sequence).

This chain connects TRBV6-5 to TRBJ2-7; 7 bases are a match to TRBD1. The germline V gene has CDR1 MNHEY and CDR2 SVGAGI. The trim removed 5 bases at V and 2 bases at J, leaving 3 bases unmatched. The CDR3 covers 13 residues. CDR3 loop: CASSNDRAYEQYF. Here the CDR3 DNA reads TGTGCCAGCAGTAACGACAGGGCCTACGAGCAGTACTTC.

This clone occurred once. V usage is TRBV25-1 and J usage is TRBJ2-3; D remains ambiguous. The CDR3 covers 14 residues. V was clipped by 3 bases and J by 2 bases, with 9 bases between them. Germline V lookup: CDR1 MGHDK, CDR2 SYGVNS. CDR3 DNA sequence: TGTGCCAGCAGTGAGTCAGGATACACAGATACGCAGTATTTT. It encodes CASSESGYTDTQYF. The full variable domain, with the rest looked up from reference TRBV25-1 and TRBJ2-3, is EADIYQTPRYLVIGTGKKITLECSQTMGHDKMYWYQQDPGMELHLIHYSYGVNSTEKGDLSSESTVSRIRTEHFPLTLESARPSHTSQYLCASSESGYTDTQYFGPGTRLTVL.

This chain connects TRBV2 to TRBJ2-2; TRBD2 matches at 12 bases. Germline loops: CDR1 SNHLY, CDR2 FYNNEI. This CDR3 spans 20 amino acids. Unmatched junction bases numbered 13, after V lost 0 bases and J lost 5 bases. CDR3 sequence: CASSEAGASSGRARTGELFF. CDR3 DNA sequence: TGTGCCAGCAGTGAAGCAGGGGCTTCTAGCGGGAGGGCCCGAACCGGGGAGCTGTTTTTT.

In its sample, this clone was seen a few times. This sequence joins TRBV7-2 and TRBJ1-1, with D perhaps matching TRBD1 (6 bases). V was shortened by 1 base and J by 4 bases, with 16 bases between the two germline ends. There are 16 residues in the CDR3. Germline CDR1 SGHTA, CDR2 FQGNSA. The CDR3: CASSLEAGAIVTEAFF. As DNA, the CDR3 is TGTGCCAGCAGCTTAGAGGCAGGGGCTATTGTCACTGAAGCTTTCTTT.

The chain couples TRBV2 to TRBJ2-2, with 7 bases fitting TRBD1. From germline, CDR1 is SNHLY and CDR2 FYNNEI. J lost 7 bases, V lost 7 bases, and 6 bases had no gene match. The CDR3 contains 13 residues. In DNA, the CDR3 is TGTGCCAGCACCTCCACAGGGGTCGGGGAGCTGTTTTTT. Translated: CASTSTGVGELFF. Looking up the rest from reference TRBV2 and TRBJ2-2 gives the full variable domain: EPEVTQTPSHQVTQMGQEVILRCVPISNHLYFYWYRQILGQKVEFLVSFYNNEISEKSEIFDDQFSVERPDGSNFTLKIRSTKLEDSAMYFCASTSTGVGELFFGEGSRLTVL.

The V call is TRBV6-1, the J call TRBJ1-5; D not resolved. This CDR3 contains 17 residues. V was cut by 1 base and J by 0 bases, with 13 bases left in between. Germline V gene sequence: CDR1 MNHNS, CDR2 SASEGT. The CDR3 DNA follows: TGTGCCAGCAGTGAAGGTAGGACGGTCTATAGCAATCAGCCCCAGCATTTT. It codes for CASSEGRTVYSNQPQHF.

The chain recombines TRBV5-4 with TRBJ2-5, with TRBD2 matching over 10 bases. This CDR3 region has 14 residues. Germline CDR1 is SGHNT and CDR2 is YYREEE (reference sequence). J lost 5 bases, V lost 1 base, and 2 bases had no gene match. The CDR3 nucleotides are TGTGCCAGCAGCTTGTTACTAGCGGGGGAGACCCAGTACTTC. Translating gives CASSLLLAGETQYF.